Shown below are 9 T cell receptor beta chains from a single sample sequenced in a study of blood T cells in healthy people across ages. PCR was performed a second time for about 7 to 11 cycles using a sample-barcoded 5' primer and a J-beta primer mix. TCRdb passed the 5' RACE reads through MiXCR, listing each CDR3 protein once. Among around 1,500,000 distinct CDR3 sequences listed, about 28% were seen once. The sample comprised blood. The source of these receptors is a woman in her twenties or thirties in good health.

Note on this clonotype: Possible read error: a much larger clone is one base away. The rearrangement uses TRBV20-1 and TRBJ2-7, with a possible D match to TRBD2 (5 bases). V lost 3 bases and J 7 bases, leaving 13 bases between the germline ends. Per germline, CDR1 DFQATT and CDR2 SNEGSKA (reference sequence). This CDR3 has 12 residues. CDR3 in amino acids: CSASRLADEQYF. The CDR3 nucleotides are TGCAGTGCTAGCCGGCTAGCAGATGAGCAGTACTTC.

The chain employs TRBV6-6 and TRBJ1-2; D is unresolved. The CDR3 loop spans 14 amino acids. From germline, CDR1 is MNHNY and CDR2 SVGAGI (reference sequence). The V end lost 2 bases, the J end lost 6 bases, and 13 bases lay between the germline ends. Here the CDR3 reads CASSYRMEGNGYTF. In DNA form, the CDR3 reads TGTGCCAGCAGTTACCGGATGGAAGGGAATGGCTACACCTTC.

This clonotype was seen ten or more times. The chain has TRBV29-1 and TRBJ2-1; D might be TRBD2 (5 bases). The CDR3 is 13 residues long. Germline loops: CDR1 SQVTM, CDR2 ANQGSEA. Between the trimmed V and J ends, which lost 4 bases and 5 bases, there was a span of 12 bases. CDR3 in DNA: TGCAGCGTTGGAGGGTTTGAGAACAATGAGCAGTTCTTC. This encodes CSVGGFENNEQFF.

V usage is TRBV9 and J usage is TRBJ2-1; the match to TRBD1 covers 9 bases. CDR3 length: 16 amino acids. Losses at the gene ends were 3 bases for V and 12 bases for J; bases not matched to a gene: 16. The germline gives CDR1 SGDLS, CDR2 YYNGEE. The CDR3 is CASSAGDTGGYGRQFF. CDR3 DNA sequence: TGTGCCAGCAGCGCAGGAGATACAGGGGGCTATGGTCGGCAGTTCTTC.

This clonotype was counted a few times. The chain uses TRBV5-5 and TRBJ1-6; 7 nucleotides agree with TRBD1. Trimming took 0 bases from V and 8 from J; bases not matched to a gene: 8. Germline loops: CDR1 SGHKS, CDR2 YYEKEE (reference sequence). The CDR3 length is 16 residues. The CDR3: CASSLGQGGLDSPLHF. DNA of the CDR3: TGTGCCAGCAGCTTGGGACAGGGAGGTTTGGATTCACCCCTCCACTTT.

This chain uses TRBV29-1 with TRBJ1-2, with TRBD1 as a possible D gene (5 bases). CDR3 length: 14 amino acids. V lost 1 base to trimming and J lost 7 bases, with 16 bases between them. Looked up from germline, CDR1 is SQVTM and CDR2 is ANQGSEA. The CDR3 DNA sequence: TGCAGCGTTGAAGGTTCAAACCAGAGGGGTGGCTACACCTTC. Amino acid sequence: CSVEGSNQRGGYTF.

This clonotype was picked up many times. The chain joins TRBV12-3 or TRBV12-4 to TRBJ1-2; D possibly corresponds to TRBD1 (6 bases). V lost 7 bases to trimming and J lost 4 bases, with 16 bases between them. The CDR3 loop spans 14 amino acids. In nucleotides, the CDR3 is TGTGCCAGCACCCTACAGGGAAGGAGCTATGGCTACACCTTC. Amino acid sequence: CASTLQGRSYGYTF.

CDR3 coding DNA: TGTGCCAGCTCACCAGGGCGGGGGATAAGCTACAATGAGCAGTTCTTC. Its protein product is CASSPGRGISYNEQFF. The chain joins TRBV18 to TRBJ2-1, with TRBD2 matching 7 bases. This CDR3 region has 16 residues. CDR1 is KGHSH and CDR2 is LQKENI in the germline V gene. V trimming: 2 bases; J trimming: 3 bases; junction bases outside the gene matches: 7.

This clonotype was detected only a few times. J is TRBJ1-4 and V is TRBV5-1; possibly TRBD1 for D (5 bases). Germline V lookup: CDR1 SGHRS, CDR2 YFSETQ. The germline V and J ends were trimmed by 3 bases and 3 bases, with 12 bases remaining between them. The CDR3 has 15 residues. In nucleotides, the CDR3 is TGCGCCAGCAGCTCCCCGGGACGAGCTAATGAAAAACTGTTTTTT. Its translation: CASSSPGRANEKLFF.